The 25 T cell receptor beta chains below come from one sample, sequenced in a study of blood T cell repertoires in COVID-19 (TCRdb year 2020). The method was the immunoSEQ multiplex PCR assay. This immuneACCESS table, as held by TCRdb, lists in-frame sequences with V and J called but not all clones. Of the missing ones, under half trace to an unresolved V gene in checked studies; the others have no known cause. The sample profile shows under 450,000 clones; 70% to 90% of them were found once. Roughly 1.5% of the sample is taken by the ten largest. The sequencing input was peripheral blood. These receptors were obtained from a woman aged 40 to 50 with COVID-19, enrolled during active disease.

V gene TRBV5-1 combines with J gene TRBJ1-6; D unresolved. CDR3 length: 18 amino acids. Looked up from germline, CDR1 is SGHRS and CDR2 is YFSETQ. V lost 4 bases to trimming and J lost 6 bases, with 23 bases between them. The chain's CDR3 is CASSPEEQGWRGNSPLHF. As DNA, the CDR3 is TGCGCCAGCAGCCCCGAAGAGCAAGGGTGGCGGGGTAATTCACCCCTCCACTTT.

This chain links TRBV29-1 with TRBJ1-3; D remains unclear. Germline V CDR1 and CDR2: SQVTM, ANQGSEA. Trimming removed 5 bases at V and 0 bases at J, with 8 bases between. The CDR3 is 13 amino acids. The CDR3 protein is CSVLGPSGNTIYF. The CDR3, as DNA: TGCAGCGTTCTGGGCCCCTCTGGAAACACCATATATTTT.

The chain employs TRBV9 and TRBJ2-7, with D possibly matching TRBD2 (6 bases). Germline CDR1 SGDLS, CDR2 YYNGEE. The CDR3 totals 15 residues. Trimming shortened V by 0 bases and J by 2 bases, and 12 bases separated the two germline ends. The CDR3 region is CASSVGDGSPYEQYF. The CDR3 nucleotides read TGTGCCAGCAGCGTAGGAGACGGGAGCCCCTACGAGCAGTACTTC.

The J gene is TRBJ1-1, the V gene TRBV5-1, with 7 nucleotides matching TRBD1. CDR3 length: 14 amino acids. Germline CDR1 and CDR2: SGHRS and YFSETQ. V dropped 3 bases and J dropped 6; count of bases not matched to a gene: 8. CDR3: CASSWDSPGPEAFF. The CDR3 DNA reads TGCGCCAGCAGCTGGGACAGTCCCGGCCCTGAAGCTTTCTTT.

This clone appeared a single time. The chain has TRBV15 and TRBJ2-5, with D uncertain. Germline lookup yields CDR1 LNHNV and CDR2 YYDKDF (reference sequence). Between the trimmed V and J ends, which lost 3 bases and 1 base, there was a span of 6 bases. This CDR3 region has 13 residues. DNA for the CDR3: TGTGCCACCAGCAGTCAATTCCAAGAGACCCAGTACTTC. It yields the protein CATSSQFQETQYF.

V usage is TRBV28 and J usage is TRBJ1-2; 11 bases align to TRBD1. J lost 1 base, V lost 1 base, and 2 bases had no gene match. The CDR3 consists of 16 residues. Germline CDR1 and CDR2: MDHEN and SYDVKM. The CDR3 coding sequence is TGTGCCAGCAGTTTATCGGACAGGGGGCTTAACTATGGCTACACCTTC. Residues: CASSLSDRGLNYGYTF.

The rearrangement links TRBV19 to TRBJ1-2; possibly TRBD1 for D (6 bases). The V end lost 4 bases, the J end lost 3 bases, and 12 bases lay between the germline ends. Germline assignment: CDR1 LNHDA and CDR2 SQIVND (reference sequence). The CDR3 is made up of 14 amino acids. CDR3 sequence reads: CASSTSGQYYGYTF. The CDR3 nucleotides are TGTGCCAGTAGTACGTCGGGACAATACTATGGCTACACCTTC.

This clone turned up a few times. J is TRBJ2-5 and V is TRBV7-8, with 8 bases identical to TRBD1. The CDR3 spans 15 residues. V shed 4 bases, J shed 2 bases, and the junction held 6 bases outside the gene matches. Germline CDR1 is SGHVS and CDR2 is FQNEAQ. The CDR3 nucleotides are TGTGCCAGCAGCTCCGGGGACAGGTCACAAGAGACCCAGTACTTC. Its protein product is CASSSGDRSQETQYF.

This clone was seen only once. J is TRBJ2-7 and V is TRBV28; a weak D match, TRBD1 (6 bases). The germline V and J ends were trimmed by 7 bases and 2 bases, with 15 bases remaining between them. Germline CDR1 and CDR2: MDHEN and SYDVKM. There are 14 residues in the CDR3. CDR3 sequence (DNA): TGTGCCAGCACCCGTACAGGGCCGCCCTACGAGCAGTACTTC. Protein: CASTRTGPPYEQYF.

This CDR3 is CASSLLAGVLREQYF. The CDR3, as DNA: TGCGCCAGCAGCCTCCTAGCGGGAGTCCTAAGGGAGCAGTACTTC. The rearrangement links TRBV5-1 to TRBJ2-7, with TRBD2 matching 10 bases. The CDR3 runs 15 residues. CDR1 is SGHRS, CDR2 YFSETQ, per germline. With V trimmed by 4 bases and J by 7 bases, 11 bases remained unmatched.

A few counts support this clone. The rearrangement links TRBV27 to TRBJ2-1; weak D call: TRBD1 (6 bases). Trimming pared 2 bases from V and 12 bases from J, leaving 23 bases between. The CDR3 consists of 16 residues. Germline CDR1 and CDR2: MNHEY and SMNVEV (reference sequence). Written as DNA, the CDR3 is TGTGCCAGCAGTTTAGAGTGGTTGGGCAGGGGAGAAAGGCAGTTCTTC. It translates to CASSLEWLGRGERQFF.

The rearrangement links TRBV18 to TRBJ1-4; 8 bases match TRBD1. The J segment lost 6 bases and the V segment lost 1 base, leaving 7 bases of the junction unmatched. Germline V gene sequence: CDR1 KGHSH, CDR2 LQKENI. The CDR3 has 16 residues. CDR3 protein: CASSPLGQGLHEKLFF. The CDR3 DNA reads TGTGCCAGCTCACCACTCGGACAGGGTCTTCATGAAAAACTGTTTTTT.

The chain employs TRBV30 and TRBJ2-7; TRBD2 agrees at 13 bases. The trim removed 2 bases at V and 5 bases at J, leaving 6 bases unmatched. CDR1 GTSNPN and CDR2 SVGIG come from the germline V gene (reference sequence). This CDR3 contains 15 residues. CDR3 region: CAWSRTSGSSNEQYF. The CDR3, as DNA: TGTGCCTGGAGTCGGACTAGCGGGAGTTCCAACGAGCAGTACTTC.

V is TRBV5-1 and J is TRBJ2-5, with 15 bases lining up with TRBD2. Trimming took 4 bases from V and 2 from J; bases not matched to a gene: 6. CDR1 is SGHRS and CDR2 is YFSETQ in the germline V gene. This CDR3 spans 17 amino acids. In DNA form, the CDR3 reads TGCGCCAGCAGCGTGGGACTAGCGGGAGGAGTACAAGAGACCCAGTACTTC. This codes for CASSVGLAGGVQETQYF.

The chain has TRBV29-1 and TRBJ1-1; 7 bases are a match to TRBD1. The J segment lost 0 bases and the V segment lost 6 bases, leaving 7 bases of the junction unmatched. The germline gives CDR1 SQVTM, CDR2 ANQGSEA. There are 14 residues in the CDR3. CDR3 bases: TGCAGCGTCGAGAACAGGGGATTGAACACTGAAGCTTTCTTT. The encoded protein is CSVENRGLNTEAFF.

V and J are TRBV19 and TRBJ1-4, with 12 positions matching TRBD1. From germline, CDR1 is LNHDA and CDR2 SQIVND (reference sequence). The CDR3 contains 18 residues. J lost 4 bases, V lost 10 bases, and 16 bases had no gene match. The CDR3 DNA sequence: TGTGCCACCAAACCCTCTTCGGGACAGGGGGCCTTTAATGAAAAACTGTTTTTT. This gives the protein CATKPSSGQGAFNEKLFF. The full variable domain, its missing parts supplied by reference TRBV19 and TRBJ1-4, is DGGITQSPKYLFRKEGQNVTLSCEQNLNHDAMYWYRQDPGQGLRLIYYSQIVNDFQKGDIAEGYSVSREKKESFPLTVTSAQKNPTAFYLCATKPSSGQGAFNEKLFFGSGTQLSVL.

The chain links TRBV11-2 to TRBJ2-7, with D maybe TRBD2 (6 bases). Germline loops: CDR1 SGHAT, CDR2 FQNNGV. The CDR3 totals 16 residues. With 5 bases removed from V and 0 bases from J, the gap between germline ends came to 17 bases. CDR3 sequence: CASSPIRGVTSYEQYF. DNA of the CDR3: TGTGCCAGCAGCCCCATCCGCGGGGTTACCTCCTACGAGCAGTACTTC.

The V and J genes are TRBV6-6 and TRBJ1-1; possibly TRBD1 for D (5 bases). CDR3 length equals 13 residues. Trimming stripped 2 bases from V and 9 bases from J, with 13 bases between. Germline V gene data show CDR1 as MNHNY and CDR2 as SVGAGI (reference sequence). The CDR3: CASSYGMGQKAFF. CDR3 nucleotide sequence: TGTGCCAGCAGTTACGGGATGGGGCAGAAAGCTTTCTTT.

This clone was counted once. The V gene is TRBV7-6, the J gene TRBJ1-6, with D tentatively TRBD1 (6 bases). V was cut by 4 bases and J by 7 bases, with 14 bases left in between. Per the germline V gene, CDR1 is SGHVS and CDR2 is FNYEAQ. The CDR3 runs to 15 residues. The CDR3, as DNA: TGTGCCAGCAGCTCAGTACAGGGAGGGAATTCACCCCTCCACTTT. It codes for CASSSVQGGNSPLHF.

The chain joins TRBV30 to TRBJ1-2; 10 nucleotides align to TRBD1. CDR3 length: 15 amino acids. Germline V gene sequence: CDR1 GTSNPN, CDR2 SVGIG (reference sequence). V trimming: 0 bases; J trimming: 4 bases; junction bases outside the gene matches: 5. CDR3 protein: CAWSVGQGLFYGYTF. The CDR3 coding sequence is TGTGCCTGGAGTGTGGGACAGGGGCTTTTCTATGGCTACACCTTC.

V and J are TRBV28 and TRBJ2-2; possibly TRBD2 for D (6 bases). The length of the CDR3 is 14 residues. CDR1 is MDHEN and CDR2 is SYDVKM in the germline V gene. V lost 5 bases and J 5 bases, leaving 12 bases between the germline ends. CDR3 amino acids: CASSGREVTGELFF. CDR3 coding DNA: TGTGCCAGCAGTGGAAGGGAGGTTACCGGGGAGCTGTTTTTT.

Here the CDR3 reads CASSRSRGVYNEQFF. CDR3 DNA sequence: TGCGCCAGCAGCCGCTCTCGGGGAGTCTACAATGAGCAGTTCTTC. The rearrangement joins TRBV4-1 to TRBJ2-1; tentatively, D is TRBD2 (5 bases). V lost 4 bases and J 3 bases, leaving 13 bases between the germline ends. This CDR3 has 15 residues. The germline CDR1 and CDR2 sequences are MGHRA and YSYEKL.

This clone appeared a single time. The chain has TRBV10-3 and TRBJ1-5, with TRBD1 matching 7 bases. This CDR3 has 17 residues. V shed 2 bases and J 0 bases; nucleotides not matched to a gene: 7. Germline values: CDR1 ENHRY, CDR2 SYGVKD. CDR3 DNA sequence: TGTGCCATCAGTGAGACAGGGGCCGGGGATAGCAATCAGCCCCAGCATTTT. The encoded protein is CAISETGAGDSNQPQHF.

This sequence joins TRBV5-6 and TRBJ1-3; 7 bases map to TRBD1. The CDR3 length is 16 residues. J lost 0 bases, V lost 0 bases, and 3 bases had no gene match. The germline gives CDR1 SGHDT, CDR2 YYEEEE. The CDR3 coding sequence is TGTGCCAGCAGCTTGGGACAGGGCCTCTCTGGAAACACCATATATTTT. Translated: CASSLGQGLSGNTIYF.

The chain recombines TRBV28 with TRBJ1-3; the D gene is possibly TRBD1 (6 bases). The CDR3 consists of 17 residues. The germline V gene encodes CDR1 MDHEN and CDR2 SYDVKM. Trimming cost V 6 bases and J 0 bases, with 18 bases left between them. The CDR3 sequence: CASRFRSTGASGNTIYF. The CDR3 DNA reads TGTGCCAGCAGATTTAGATCGACAGGCGCCTCTGGAAACACCATATATTTT. Combining the CDR3 with reference TRBV28 and TRBJ1-3 gives the whole variable domain DVKVTQSSRYLVKRTGEKVFLECVQDMDHENMFWYRQDPGLGLRLIYFSYDVKMKEKGDIPEGYSVSREKKERFSLILESASTNQTSMYLCASRFRSTGASGNTIYFGEGSWLTVV.